This passage covers 27 T cell receptor beta chains from one sample sequenced in a study of response to subunit inactivated influenza vaccine. Each CDR3 protein is one row after TCRdb ran MiXCR on the RT-PCR reads. The repertoire has more than 550,000 distinct CDR3 sequences, 10% to 12% of them found once; the top ten carry approximately 10%. The same data also went into a second study, on T cells expressing NK-cell markers. That report notes: The cDNA for TCR beta came from 5'RACE template switching with UMIs.

The material sequenced was PBMCs from blood, taken on the day of vaccination. These receptors were collected from a man between 50 and 59 years old who received an inactivated influenza vaccine.

The chain employs TRBV29-1 and TRBJ2-5; no reliable D call. Germline-derived CDR1 and CDR2 are SQVTM and ANQGSEA. The CDR3 spans 12 residues. The V and J ends lost 3 bases and 1 base respectively, with 6 bases between them. The chain's CDR3 is CSVDLGQETQYF. The CDR3 nucleotides are TGCAGCGTTGACCTGGGCCAAGAGACCCAGTACTTC.

This clonotype came up many times. The chain has TRBV20-1 and TRBJ2-7; maybe TRBD1 (6 bases). V was cut by 6 bases and J by 1 base, with 16 bases left in between. The length of the CDR3 is 14 residues. The germline V gene encodes CDR1 DFQATT and CDR2 SNEGSKA (reference sequence). CDR3 sequence (DNA): TGCAGTGCAAGCCGGGACACCTTATCCTACGAGCAGTACTTC. This gives the protein CSASRDTLSYEQYF.

The chain recombines TRBV7-2 with TRBJ2-7; 10 bases are a match to TRBD2. V gave up 4 bases and J gave up 8 bases; unmatched junction bases: 8. CDR1 and CDR2 from the germline V gene are SGHTA and FQGNSA. The CDR3 is 14 residues long. The CDR3 sequence is CASSSTPLAGQQYF. CDR3 nucleotides: TGTGCCAGCAGCTCCACGCCACTAGCGGGACAGCAGTACTTC.

In its sample, this clonotype was seen a few times. V usage is TRBV3-1 and J usage is TRBJ2-5; 11 positions match TRBD2. This CDR3 region has 16 residues. CDR1 is LGHDT, CDR2 YNNKEL, per germline (reference sequence). V was clipped by 1 base and J by 2 bases; unmatched bases: 3. CDR3 DNA sequence: TGTGCCAGCAGCCAAGGGGTAGCGGGAGGGCAAGAGACCCAGTACTTC. Protein: CASSQGVAGGQETQYF.

This clonotype came up many times. The genes are TRBV29-1 and TRBJ2-1, with D possibly matching TRBD1 (5 bases). The CDR3 is 11 residues long. Trimming removed 6 bases at V and 6 bases at J, with 9 bases between. The germline V gene encodes CDR1 SQVTM and CDR2 ANQGSEA. The CDR3 sequence: CSVLRGNEQFF. In DNA form, the CDR3 reads TGCAGCGTCCTTAGGGGCAATGAGCAGTTCTTC.

The chain employs TRBV20-1 and TRBJ2-3, with 8 bases identical to TRBD2. The J segment lost 6 bases and the V segment lost 0 bases, leaving 8 bases of the junction unmatched. The CDR3 contains 15 residues. Germline V gene lookup returns CDR1 DFQATT and CDR2 SNEGSKA (reference sequence). The CDR3 reads CSARDIRGGPDTQYF. The DNA for the CDR3 is TGCAGTGCTAGAGATATACGGGGGGGCCCCGATACGCAGTATTTT.

The gene calls are TRBV5-1 and TRBJ2-7, with a possible D match to TRBD2 (6 bases). Trimming took 3 bases from V and 7 from J, leaving 17 bases between them. The CDR3 runs to 14 residues. Germline lookup yields CDR1 SGHRS and CDR2 YFSETQ. The CDR3, as DNA: TGCGCCAGCAGCTACGGGGGTGAGGCGTGGGAGCAGTACTTC. This translates into CASSYGGEAWEQYF.

The chain links TRBV5-6 to TRBJ2-6; no definite D call. Looked up from germline, CDR1 is SGHDT and CDR2 is YYEEEE. V was trimmed by 4 bases and J by 0 bases, leaving 8 bases between them. The CDR3 loop spans 15 amino acids. The DNA of the CDR3 is TGTGCCAGCAGCCAGGTCTCCTCTGGGGCCAACGTCCTGACTTTC. It translates to CASSQVSSGANVLTF.

This clonotype was seen a handful of times. The V gene is TRBV19, the J gene TRBJ2-7; a possible D gene is TRBD1 (5 bases). Between the trimmed V and J ends, which lost 2 bases and 3 bases, there was a span of 11 bases. The germline gives CDR1 LNHDA, CDR2 SQIVND (reference sequence). The CDR3 extends over 14 amino acids. CDR3 sequence: CASSITGRSYEQYF. Here the CDR3 DNA reads TGTGCCAGTAGTATAACAGGCAGAAGCTACGAGCAGTACTTC.

A few counts support this clonotype. This chain connects TRBV6-5 to TRBJ2-3, with 9 bases fitting TRBD1. J was trimmed by 3 bases and V by 4 bases; bases with no gene match: 5. Germline lookup yields CDR1 MNHEY and CDR2 SVGAGI. The CDR3 runs 15 residues. This CDR3 reads CASSWGQGRTDTQYF. The CDR3 nucleotides read TGTGCCAGCAGTTGGGGACAGGGAAGGACAGATACGCAGTATTTT.

The V gene is TRBV7-2, the J gene TRBJ2-1; weak D call: TRBD2 (6 bases). This CDR3 comprises 15 residues. Germline CDR1 is SGHTA and CDR2 is FQGNSA. Trimming took 1 base from V and 7 from J, leaving 14 bases between them. The CDR3 is CASSLGFGSMNEQFF. CDR3 nucleotides: TGTGCCAGCAGCTTAGGTTTCGGGAGCATGAATGAGCAGTTCTTC. Full variable domain (outside the CDR3, taken from reference TRBV7-2 and TRBJ2-1): GAGVSQSPSNKVTEKGKDVELRCDPISGHTALYWYRQSLGQGLEFLIYFQGNSAPDKSGLPSDRFSAERTGGSVSTLTIQRTQQEDSAVYLCASSLGFGSMNEQFFGPGTRLTVL.

This chain connects TRBV10-3 to TRBJ2-5; possibly TRBD1 for D (5 bases). Trimming removed 0 bases from V and 4 bases from J, with 9 bases in between. Germline V gives CDR1 ENHRY, CDR2 SYGVKD. The CDR3 contains 14 residues. The CDR3 bases are TGTGCCATCAGTGAGTCGACAGTAAGAGAGACCCAGTACTTC. Its protein product is CAISESTVRETQYF.

The CDR3 DNA reads as TGTGCCAGCAGGTCAGGTCCTAACTATGGCTACACCTTC. This codes for CASRSGPNYGYTF. This chain uses TRBV7-9 with TRBJ1-2; no definite D call. CDR3 length: 13 amino acids. V lost 6 bases and J lost 0, with 8 bases in between. Per germline, CDR1 SEHNR and CDR2 FQNEAQ (reference sequence).

The chain recombines TRBV21-1 with TRBJ2-7. TRBV21-1 is a recognized pseudogene. CDR3 length: 11 amino acids. The CDR3 DNA sequence: TGTGCCAGCCAAAGACTTCAAGAGCAGTACTTC. It specifies CASQRLQEQYF.

This clonotype appeared a few times. The chain carries TRBV18 and TRBJ2-6; perhaps TRBD2 as D (5 bases). The CDR3 runs to 16 residues. The V end lost 2 bases, the J end lost 0 bases, and 8 bases lay between the germline ends. The V gene's germline CDR1 is KGHSH and CDR2 LQKENI. CDR3 DNA: TGTGCCAGCTCACCAAACGGGATCTCTGGGGCCAACGTCCTGACTTTC. As protein: CASSPNGISGANVLTF.

The J gene is TRBJ1-5, the V gene TRBV27; 7 bases match TRBD1. This CDR3 has 15 amino acids. The V segment lost 6 bases and the J segment 0 bases; nucleotides outside the gene matches: 5. Germline lookup yields CDR1 MNHEY and CDR2 SMNVEV (reference sequence). CDR3 DNA: TGTGCCAGCAGATCCAGACAGGGTAGCAATCAGCCCCAGCATTTT. It is translated as CASRSRQGSNQPQHF.

The chain is built from TRBV2 and TRBJ2-5; D not certain. This CDR3 contains 14 residues. Germline loops: CDR1 SNHLY, CDR2 FYNNEI. V was shortened by 5 bases and J by 0 bases, with 10 bases between the two germline ends. This chain's CDR3 is CASSFRWYQETQYF. DNA of the CDR3: TGTGCCAGCAGTTTCAGATGGTACCAAGAGACCCAGTACTTC. Full variable domain (missing parts from reference TRBV2 and TRBJ2-5): EPEVTQTPSHQVTQMGQEVILRCVPISNHLYFYWYRQILGQKVEFLVSFYNNEISEKSEIFDDQFSVERPDGSNFTLKIRSTKLEDSAMYFCASSFRWYQETQYFGPGTRLLVL.

This chain joins TRBV5-1 and TRBJ2-3; no clear D. With 0 bases removed from V and 6 bases from J, the gap between germline ends came to 11 bases. The CDR3 consists of 14 residues. Germline V lookup: CDR1 SGHRS, CDR2 YFSETQ. The CDR3 region has the DNA TGCGCCAGCAGCTTGGGCCGTCCAATTGATACGCAGTATTTT. Amino acid sequence: CASSLGRPIDTQYF.

This clonotype was seen a few times. The V and J genes are TRBV7-6 and TRBJ2-3; TRBD1 or TRBD2 may be the D gene (5 bases each). Germline CDR1 and CDR2: SGHVS and FNYEAQ. With 1 base removed from V and 1 base from J, the gap between germline ends came to 21 bases. The CDR3 extends over 19 amino acids. CDR3 sequence (DNA): TGTGCCAGCAGCTTAGTTTTTGGCAGGGACCGCCCCGGCACAGATACGCAGTATTTT. This encodes CASSLVFGRDRPGTDTQYF.

At least ten counts were recorded for this clonotype. The rearrangement joins TRBV29-1 to TRBJ2-5, with no clear D. Germline assignment: CDR1 SQVTM and CDR2 ANQGSEA. The V end was cut by 4 bases, the J end by 2 bases, with 17 bases between. The CDR3 consists of 15 residues. This chain's CDR3 is CSVVNTRELQETQYF. CDR3 DNA sequence: TGCAGCGTTGTTAACACGAGAGAGTTACAAGAGACCCAGTACTTC.

The chain uses TRBV12-3 or TRBV12-4 and TRBJ1-1, with TRBD1 identical over 7 bases. V shed 6 bases, J shed 2 bases, and the junction held 9 bases outside the gene matches. The CDR3 extends over 15 amino acids. In DNA, the CDR3 is TGTGCCAGCAGCCGGACAGGATCGAGCAACACTGAAGCTTTCTTT. Amino acid sequence: CASSRTGSSNTEAFF.

This clonotype has a handful of counts. The chain is built from TRBV6-2 or TRBV6-3 and TRBJ1-6; D is ambiguous. The length of the CDR3 is 15 residues. Trimming took 0 bases from V and 5 from J, leaving 8 bases between them. Germline CDR1 MNHEY, CDR2 SVGEGT. The CDR3 DNA follows: TGTGCCAGCAGTTACTCGCGGAGAGATAATTCACCCCTCCACTTT. Amino acids: CASSYSRRDNSPLHF.

The CDR3 region is CASGTTGPSEAFF. Written as DNA, the CDR3 is TGCGCCAGCGGCACGACGGGACCTTCCGAAGCTTTCTTT. V and J are TRBV5-1 and TRBJ1-1; D is possibly TRBD1 (5 bases). The CDR3 extends over 13 amino acids. Germline CDR1 reads SGHRS; CDR2 reads YFSETQ. The germline V and J ends were trimmed by 7 bases and 8 bases, with 18 bases remaining between them.

This sequence joins TRBV6-5 and TRBJ1-4; unclear D gene. Germline V CDR1 and CDR2: MNHEY, SVGAGI. The CDR3 runs 15 residues. Trimming took off 0 bases at V and 3 bases at J, with 8 bases between the two ends. This CDR3 reads CASSYSPGSNEKLFF. The CDR3 nucleotides are TGTGCCAGCAGTTACTCCCCGGGATCTAATGAAAAACTGTTTTTT.

The rearrangement joins TRBV7-6 to TRBJ2-2; D call uncertain. Trimming pared 5 bases from V and 6 bases from J, leaving 16 bases between. The CDR3 runs 15 residues. In germline, CDR1 is SGHVS, CDR2 FNYEAQ. The CDR3 spells CASSPGPLRAGELFF. The CDR3 DNA is TGTGCCAGCAGCCCAGGACCTTTAAGGGCCGGGGAGCTGTTTTTT.

Many counts were recorded for this clonotype. J is TRBJ2-4 and V is TRBV12-3 or TRBV12-4, with a possible D match to TRBD2 (5 bases). The germline V and J ends were trimmed by 5 bases and 6 bases, with 8 bases remaining between them. The CDR3 consists of 12 residues. CDR3 DNA: TGTGCCAGCAGTGCCGAGGGAAACATTCAGTACTTC. Translated, it gives CASSAEGNIQYF.

J is TRBJ2-6 and V is TRBV5-1; D gene uncertain. The CDR3 covers 16 residues. V was clipped by 4 bases and J by 0 bases, with 11 bases between them. Germline V gene lookup returns CDR1 SGHRS and CDR2 YFSETQ. The CDR3 coding sequence is TGCGCCAGCAGCGTCGATGGCTCCTCTGGGGCCAACGTCCTGACTTTC. Translating gives CASSVDGSSGANVLTF.